This T cell receptor (beta chain) was captured by sequencing in a study of prognosis after radiotherapy for stage I lung cancer. About the research overall: Those with stage I non-small cell lung cancer who took part were enrolled between April 2018 and 2019. Considered medically inoperable were all of the patients with non-small cell lung cancer. Progression was not significant in around 15 patients, whereas several developed distant metastases (median 7 months) after radiotherapy.

The CDR3 covers 15 residues. With 9 bases removed from V and 5 bases from J, the gap between germline ends came to 19 bases. The germline V gene encodes CDR1 MNHEY and CDR2 SVGEGT. Amplification of the TCR beta CDR3 (from genomic DNA) was done by two-round multiplex PCR. Primers targeting each individual TRBV and TRBJ gene were applied in first-round PCR. From the multiplex PCR reads, TCRdb called clonotypes with MiXCR, one entry per CDR3 protein. The sample consists of some 56,000 distinct CDR3 sequences, approximately 25% of them appearing once. To note about this clonotype: Its antigen is currently unknown. This likely came from a read error, as a far larger clone is one base away.

General observations from the study: Patients developing distant metastases showed lower Shannon entropy after stereotactic body radiation therapy.

The sample consisted of PBMCs, taken before or after stereotactic body radiation therapy (not recorded which). The chain has TRBV6-2 or TRBV6-3 and TRBJ1-4; no definite D call. This receptor was taken from a donor over 45 with non-small cell lung cancer. The CDR3 spells CARSLRQGSNEKLFF. CDR3 sequence (DNA): TGTGCCAGAAGCCTCAGGCAAGGTTCCAATGAAAAACTGTTTTTT.